The 21 T cell receptor beta chains given below trace back to one sample, sequenced in a study of T cells in Graves' hyperthyroidism and ophthalmopathy. Authors of the study amplified TCR beta CDR3 regions from RNA transcripts. The study used the HTBI primer set for a first-round RT-PCR of the TCR CDR3. Via MiXCR, TCRdb re-called the multiplex PCR reads, giving one row per CDR3 protein. Counted here are fewer than 600,000 distinct CDR3 sequences, 14% occurring once; the ten biggest clones make up approximately 13%. Sequencing input: blood. The receptors were gathered from a woman between 40 and 50 years old with Graves' hyperthyroidism.

The chain employs TRBV29-1 and TRBJ1-6; 8 bases map to TRBD1. Germline V gene lookup returns CDR1 SQVTM and CDR2 ANQGSEA. This CDR3 has 15 amino acids. The junction had 11 bases not matched to a gene; V was cut back by 6 bases and J by 7 bases. In DNA, the CDR3 is TGCAGCGTCACGGACAGGGCAGAGTCGAATTCACCCCTCCACTTT. Translation gives CSVTDRAESNSPLHF.

In this sample, this clonotype turned up many times. This rearrangement joins TRBV29-1 to TRBJ1-1; D uncertain. V dropped 7 bases and J dropped 2 bases, with 5 bases sitting between them. This CDR3 has 10 amino acids. The V gene's germline CDR1 is SQVTM and CDR2 ANQGSEA. The CDR3 coding sequence is TGCAGCGGCGTAAACACTGAAGCTTTCTTT. Translated, it gives CSGVNTEAFF. Full variable domain (remainder filled in from reference TRBV29-1 and TRBJ1-1): SAVISQKPSRDICQRGTSLTIQCQVDSQVTMMFWYRQQPGQSLTLIATANQGSEATYESGFVIDKFPISRPNLTFSTLTVSNMSPEDSSIYLCSGVNTEAFFGQGTRLTVV.

The chain carries TRBV27 and TRBJ1-5, with D tentatively TRBD1 (6 bases). Germline CDR1 reads MNHEY; CDR2 reads SMNVEV (reference sequence). There are 13 residues in the CDR3. The V end was cut by 8 bases, the J end by 6 bases, with 14 bases between. The CDR3, as DNA: TGTGCCAGCCACGGGGGGCCGGGTCAGCCCCAGCATTTT. Translated, it gives CASHGGPGQPQHF.

This clonotype was recorded many times. The gene calls are TRBV6-5 and TRBJ1-2; a weak D match, TRBD1 (5 bases). CDR3 size: 16 residues. The germline V and J ends were trimmed by 3 bases and 6 bases, with 20 bases remaining between them. Germline V lookup: CDR1 MNHEY, CDR2 SVGAGI. In DNA form, the CDR3 reads TGTGCCAGCAGTTATTCCGGGACGCCGGGCGTAGATGGCTACACCTTC. This gives the protein CASSYSGTPGVDGYTF.

This clonotype appeared many times. The chain is built from TRBV9 and TRBJ2-7, with 9 bases matching TRBD1. J gave up 3 bases and V 0 bases, and 4 bases lay outside the gene matches. Germline V gene lookup returns CDR1 SGDLS and CDR2 YYNGEE. The CDR3 has 15 residues. CDR3 region: CASSVEGQGYYEQYF. Here the CDR3 DNA reads TGTGCCAGCAGCGTAGAGGGACAGGGTTACTACGAGCAGTACTTC.

This clonotype was counted ten times or more. V is TRBV6-1 and J is TRBJ2-5; D is possibly TRBD1 or TRBD2 (6 bases each). Germline CDR1 is MNHNS and CDR2 is SASEGT. V shed 2 bases and J shed 1 base, with 11 bases lying between them. The CDR3 has 15 residues. CDR3 bases: TGTGCCAGCAGTGAAATAGGGGGGCGCCAAGAGACCCAGTACTTC. Its protein product is CASSEIGGRQETQYF.

This clonotype has ten or more counts. The chain carries TRBV11-2 and TRBJ2-5; D remains unclear. The V end lost 1 base, the J end lost 2 bases, and 8 bases lay between the germline ends. This CDR3 spans 14 amino acids. Germline V gene lookup returns CDR1 SGHAT and CDR2 FQNNGV. The CDR3 region is CASSLARFQETQYF. The DNA for the CDR3 is TGTGCCAGCAGCTTAGCGAGGTTTCAAGAGACCCAGTACTTC.

This clonotype was detected ten times or more. The chain carries TRBV5-1 and TRBJ2-3; D gene uncertain. Trimming stripped 3 bases from V and 0 bases from J, with 11 bases between. The CDR3 length is 15 residues. Per germline, CDR1 SGHRS and CDR2 YFSETQ. The DNA for the CDR3 is TGCGCCAGCAGCTCCGGCGAAGGGAGCACAGATACGCAGTATTTT. Amino acids: CASSSGEGSTDTQYF.

This clonotype was observed a handful of times. The V call is TRBV7-2, the J call TRBJ2-2; D gene uncertain. The length of the CDR3 is 17 residues. Trimming took off 1 base at V and 4 bases at J, with 16 bases between the two ends. The germline V gene encodes CDR1 SGHTA and CDR2 FQGNSA. CDR3 nucleotide sequence: TGTGCCAGCAGCTTAGTAGGGTTGAAGACGAGCACCGGGGAGCTGTTTTTT. Translating gives CASSLVGLKTSTGELFF.

This clonotype showed up many times. The J gene is TRBJ1-3, the V gene TRBV7-2, with 12 bases identical to TRBD1. Trimming cost V 1 base and J 4 bases; bases outside gene matches: 2. The CDR3 has 16 amino acids. CDR1 is SGHTA and CDR2 is FQGNSA in the germline V gene. The CDR3 sequence is CASSLEGTGGGNTIYF. CDR3 DNA sequence: TGTGCCAGCAGCTTAGAAGGGACAGGGGGCGGAAACACCATATATTTT.

This clonotype came up a few times. The chain is built from TRBV19 and TRBJ2-7; maybe TRBD1 (6 bases). V was cut by 4 bases and J by 0 bases, with 16 bases left in between. Germline-derived CDR1 and CDR2 are LNHDA and SQIVND (reference sequence). CDR3 length: 16 amino acids. CDR3 protein: CASSKSSGTYSYEQYF. CDR3 DNA sequence: TGTGCCAGTAGTAAATCGTCCGGGACATACTCCTACGAGCAGTACTTC.

Concerning this clonotype itself: A single base separates this from a much larger clone, so it may be a read error. The CDR3 ends on some other residue instead of the conserved phenylalanine or tryptophan, so this is likely a read error. J is TRBJ2-4 and V is TRBV10-3, with 7 bases matching TRBD1. Germline CDR1 is ENHRY and CDR2 is SYGVKD. This CDR3 has 17 amino acids. After removal of 3 bases from V and 0 bases from J, the junction contained 8 bases not matched to a gene. This chain's CDR3 is CAISDMGQQLAKNIQYL. In DNA, the CDR3 is TGTGCCATCAGTGACATGGGACAGCAACTAGCCAAAAACATTCAGTACCTC.

This clonotype was observed a handful of times. V is TRBV27 and J is TRBJ1-6; D might be TRBD1 (5 bases). CDR1 MNHEY and CDR2 SMNVEV come from the germline V gene (reference sequence). Trimming took off 6 bases at V and 3 bases at J, with 12 bases between the two ends. The CDR3 totals 15 residues. The CDR3 sequence: CASSRRQIYNSPLHF. The CDR3 nucleotides are TGTGCCAGCAGCCGAAGACAGATCTATAATTCACCCCTCCACTTT.

Ten or more counts support this clonotype. The genes are TRBV2 and TRBJ2-3, with 12 bases that match TRBD2. The CDR3 extends over 15 amino acids. CDR1 is SNHLY and CDR2 is FYNNEI in the germline V gene. V lost 10 bases, J lost 4 bases, and 9 bases stayed unmatched. The CDR3 here is CATLRLAGASDTQYF. CDR3 DNA sequence: TGTGCCACCTTACGACTAGCGGGGGCCTCAGATACGCAGTATTTT.

This clonotype was observed a handful of times. CDR3 sequence reads: CASRGNFLETQYF. CDR3 nucleotide sequence: TGCGCCAGCCGTGGGAACTTTCTGGAGACCCAGTACTTC. V gene TRBV5-1 combines with J gene TRBJ2-5, with D unresolved. CDR1 and CDR2 (germline): SGHRS, YFSETQ. V lost 7 bases to trimming and J lost 5 bases, with 15 bases between them. The CDR3 extends over 13 amino acids.

This clonotype was seen a handful of times. The chain couples TRBV4-1 to TRBJ2-5; 8 bases map to TRBD2. The V segment lost 1 base and the J segment 5 bases; nucleotides outside the gene matches: 12. In germline, CDR1 is MGHRA, CDR2 YSYEKL. The CDR3 contains 17 residues. As DNA, the CDR3 is TGCGCCAGCAGCCAAGGCCTTACGGGAGGGCCGGGGGAGACCCAGTACTTC. It yields the protein CASSQGLTGGPGETQYF.

The table lists this clonotype with many counts. CDR3: CASSPRAGEPGELFF. The CDR3 coding sequence is TGCGCCAGCAGCCCCCGCGCAGGGGAACCCGGGGAGCTGTTTTTT. The genes are TRBV5-1 and TRBJ2-2, with TRBD1 as a possible D gene (6 bases). CDR3 length: 15 residues. Germline lookup yields CDR1 SGHRS and CDR2 YFSETQ. Trimming stripped 4 bases from V and 6 bases from J, with 16 bases between.

This clonotype was seen a handful of times. This rearrangement joins TRBV9 to TRBJ2-5; D gene uncertain. V was clipped by 0 bases and J by 3 bases, with 15 bases between them. Germline CDR1 reads SGDLS; CDR2 reads YYNGEE. The CDR3 has 16 residues. The CDR3 sequence is CASSVGAGGVEETQYF. In DNA, the CDR3 is TGTGCCAGCAGCGTAGGGGCAGGTGGGGTGGAAGAGACCCAGTACTTC.

The gene calls are TRBV5-1 and TRBJ2-1; possibly TRBD2 for D (6 bases). The CDR3 loop spans 14 amino acids. V was shortened by 0 bases and J by 9 bases, with 13 bases between the two germline ends. Per the germline V gene, CDR1 is SGHRS and CDR2 is YFSETQ. CDR3 amino acids: CASSLDPGTGEQFF. The DNA of the CDR3 is TGCGCCAGCAGCTTGGACCCCGGGACTGGTGAGCAGTTCTTC.

This clonotype was recorded at least ten times. This chain's CDR3 is CASSLTGPNTEAFF. In DNA form, the CDR3 reads TGTGCCAGCAGTCTAACAGGGCCGAACACTGAAGCTTTCTTT. The chain employs TRBV2 and TRBJ1-1; D perhaps matches TRBD1 (6 bases). Trimming took 5 bases from V and 1 from J, leaving 11 bases between them. Germline CDR1 reads SNHLY; CDR2 reads FYNNEI. This CDR3 comprises 14 residues.

This clonotype was seen many times. V usage is TRBV7-9 and J usage is TRBJ2-1; TRBD1 matches at 9 bases. V dropped 4 bases and J dropped 6; count of bases not matched to a gene: 7. Germline loops: CDR1 SEHNR, CDR2 FQNEAQ (reference sequence). The CDR3 spans 15 residues. In DNA form, the CDR3 reads TGTGCCAGCAGCTCCGCGACAGGGGGACTCAATGAGCAGTTCTTC. Its translation: CASSSATGGLNEQFF.